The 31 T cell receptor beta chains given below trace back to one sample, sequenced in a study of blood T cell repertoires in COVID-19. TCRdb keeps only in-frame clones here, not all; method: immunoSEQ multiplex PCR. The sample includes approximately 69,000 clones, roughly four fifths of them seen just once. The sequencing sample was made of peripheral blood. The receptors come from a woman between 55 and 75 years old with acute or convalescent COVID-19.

The CDR3 spells CASSQDSGGRHTEAFF. The CDR3 DNA reads TGTGCCAGCAGCCAAGATAGCGGGGGGAGGCACACTGAAGCTTTCTTT. This chain uses TRBV3-1 (or the pseudogene TRBV3-2) with TRBJ1-1, with D possibly matching TRBD1 (5 bases). The CDR3 totals 16 residues. The ends were cut back, 0 bases at V and 3 bases at J, with 14 bases in the middle. Germline V lookup: CDR1 LGHDT, CDR2 YNNKEL (reference sequence).

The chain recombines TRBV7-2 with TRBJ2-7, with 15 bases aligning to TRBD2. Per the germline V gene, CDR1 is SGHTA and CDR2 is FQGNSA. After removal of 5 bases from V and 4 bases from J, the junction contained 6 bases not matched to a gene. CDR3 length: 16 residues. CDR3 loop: CASSARTSGGVYEQYF. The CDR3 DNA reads TGTGCCAGCAGCGCAAGGACTAGCGGGGGGGTATACGAGCAGTACTTC.

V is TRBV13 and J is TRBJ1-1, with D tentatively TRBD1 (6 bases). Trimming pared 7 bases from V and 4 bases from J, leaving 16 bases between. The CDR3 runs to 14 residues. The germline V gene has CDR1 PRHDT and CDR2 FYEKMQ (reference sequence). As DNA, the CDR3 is TGTGCCAGCACCCTCAACAGGGCTGGCACTGAAGCTTTCTTT. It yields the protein CASTLNRAGTEAFF.

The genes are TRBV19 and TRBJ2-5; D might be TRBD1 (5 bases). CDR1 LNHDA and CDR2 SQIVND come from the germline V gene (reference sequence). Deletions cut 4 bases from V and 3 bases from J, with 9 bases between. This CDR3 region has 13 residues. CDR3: CASSTRQKETQYF. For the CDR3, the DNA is TGTGCCAGTAGTACCAGACAGAAAGAGACCCAGTACTTC.

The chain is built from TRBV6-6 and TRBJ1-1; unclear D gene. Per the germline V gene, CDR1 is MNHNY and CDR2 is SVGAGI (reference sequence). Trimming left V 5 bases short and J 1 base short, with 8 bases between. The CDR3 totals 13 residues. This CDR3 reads CASSQIKNTEAFF. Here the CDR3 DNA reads TGTGCCAGCAGTCAAATCAAGAACACTGAAGCTTTCTTT.

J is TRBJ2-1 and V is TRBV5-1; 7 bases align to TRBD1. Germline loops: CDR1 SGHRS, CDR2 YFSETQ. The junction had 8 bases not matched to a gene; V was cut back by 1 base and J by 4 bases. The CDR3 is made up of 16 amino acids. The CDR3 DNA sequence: TGCGCCAGCAGCTTGCCGTCCGGGACAGCATACAATGAGCAGTTCTTC. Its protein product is CASSLPSGTAYNEQFF.

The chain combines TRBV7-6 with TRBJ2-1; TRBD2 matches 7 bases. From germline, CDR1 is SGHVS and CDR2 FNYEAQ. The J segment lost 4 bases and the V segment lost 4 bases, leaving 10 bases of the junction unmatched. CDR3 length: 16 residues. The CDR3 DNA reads TGTGCCAGCAGCTCTCCAGGCGGGGGAAGATACAATGAGCAGTTCTTC. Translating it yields CASSSPGGGRYNEQFF.

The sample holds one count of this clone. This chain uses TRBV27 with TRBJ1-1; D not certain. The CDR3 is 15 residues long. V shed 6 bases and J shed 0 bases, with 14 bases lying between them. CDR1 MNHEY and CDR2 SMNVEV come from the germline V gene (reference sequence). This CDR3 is CASSDRHLMNTEAFF. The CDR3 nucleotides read TGTGCCAGCAGCGATAGACACCTCATGAACACTGAAGCTTTCTTT.

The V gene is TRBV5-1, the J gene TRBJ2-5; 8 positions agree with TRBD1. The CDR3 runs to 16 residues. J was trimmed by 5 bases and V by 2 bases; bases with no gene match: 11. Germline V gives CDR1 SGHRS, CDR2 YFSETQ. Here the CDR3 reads CASSFTGTGGGETQYF. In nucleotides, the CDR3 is TGCGCCAGCAGCTTCACCGGGACAGGTGGCGGCGAGACCCAGTACTTC.

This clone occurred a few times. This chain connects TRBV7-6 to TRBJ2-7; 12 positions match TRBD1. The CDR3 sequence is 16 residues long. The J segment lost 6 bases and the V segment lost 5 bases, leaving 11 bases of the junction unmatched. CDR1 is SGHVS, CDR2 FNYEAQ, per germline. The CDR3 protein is CASSARPGQGAGEQYF. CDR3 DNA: TGTGCCAGCAGCGCGAGACCGGGACAGGGGGCAGGCGAGCAGTACTTC.

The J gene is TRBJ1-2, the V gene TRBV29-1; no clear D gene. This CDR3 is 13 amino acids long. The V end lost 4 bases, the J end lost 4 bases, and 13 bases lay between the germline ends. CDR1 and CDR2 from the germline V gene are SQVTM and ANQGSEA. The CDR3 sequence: CSVGAARIYGYTF. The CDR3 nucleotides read TGCAGCGTTGGGGCAGCCCGAATCTATGGCTACACCTTC.

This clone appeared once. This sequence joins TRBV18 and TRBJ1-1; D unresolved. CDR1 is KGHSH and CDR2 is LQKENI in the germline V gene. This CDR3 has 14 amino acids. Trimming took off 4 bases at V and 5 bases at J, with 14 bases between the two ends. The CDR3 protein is CASSQNFGRTEAFF. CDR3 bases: TGTGCCAGCTCACAAAATTTCGGCAGGACTGAAGCTTTCTTT. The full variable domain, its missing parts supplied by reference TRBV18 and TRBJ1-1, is NAGVMQNPRHLVRRRGQEARLRCSPMKGHSHVYWYRQLPEEGLKFMVYLQKENIIDESGMPKERFSAEFPKEGPSILRIQQVVRGDSAAYFCASSQNFGRTEAFFGQGTRLTVV.

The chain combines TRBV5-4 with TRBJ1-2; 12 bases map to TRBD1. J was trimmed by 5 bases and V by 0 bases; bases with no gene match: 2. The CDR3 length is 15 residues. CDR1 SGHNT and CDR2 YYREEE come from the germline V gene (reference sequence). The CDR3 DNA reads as TGTGCCAGCAGCTTGGCGGGACAGGGGGCTTATGGCTACACCTTC. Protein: CASSLAGQGAYGYTF. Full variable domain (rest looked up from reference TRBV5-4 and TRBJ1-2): ETGVTQSPTHLIKTRGQQVTLRCSSQSGHNTVSWYQQALGQGPQFIFQYYREEENGRGNFPPRFSGLQFPNYSSELNVNALELDDSALYLCASSLAGQGAYGYTFGSGTRLTVV.

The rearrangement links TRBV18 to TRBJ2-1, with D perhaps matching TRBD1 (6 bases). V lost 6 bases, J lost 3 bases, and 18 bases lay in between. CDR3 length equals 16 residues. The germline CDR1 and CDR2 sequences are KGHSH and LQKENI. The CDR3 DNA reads TGTGCCAGCTCGTCACAGAGGGGGAATAGCTACAATGAGCAGTTCTTC. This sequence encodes CASSSQRGNSYNEQFF.

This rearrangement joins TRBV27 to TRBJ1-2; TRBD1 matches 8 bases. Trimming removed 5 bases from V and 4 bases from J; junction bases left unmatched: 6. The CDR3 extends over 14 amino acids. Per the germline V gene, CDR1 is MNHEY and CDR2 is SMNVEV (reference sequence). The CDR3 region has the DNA TGTGCCAGCAGTGAGAGGACAGGGAGCTATGGCTACACCTTC. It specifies CASSERTGSYGYTF.

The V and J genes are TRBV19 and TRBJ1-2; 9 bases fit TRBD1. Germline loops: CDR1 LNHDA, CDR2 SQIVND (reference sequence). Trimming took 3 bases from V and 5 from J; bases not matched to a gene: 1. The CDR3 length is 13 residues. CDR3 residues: CASSMGTGYGYTF. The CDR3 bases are TGTGCCAGTAGTATGGGGACAGGGTATGGCTACACCTTC.

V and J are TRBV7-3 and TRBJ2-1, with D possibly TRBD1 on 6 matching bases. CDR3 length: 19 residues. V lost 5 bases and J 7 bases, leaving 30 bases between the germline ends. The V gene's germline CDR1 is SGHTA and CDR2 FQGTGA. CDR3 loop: CASSRQPTKHRAAANEQFF. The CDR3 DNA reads TGTGCCAGCAGCCGACAACCCACCAAGCACAGGGCCGCGGCGAATGAGCAGTTCTTC.

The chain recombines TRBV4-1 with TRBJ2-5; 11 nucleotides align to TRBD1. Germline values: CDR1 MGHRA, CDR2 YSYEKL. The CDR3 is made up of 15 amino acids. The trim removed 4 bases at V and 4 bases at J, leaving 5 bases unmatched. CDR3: CASSPGTGGIETQYF. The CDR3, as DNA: TGCGCCAGCAGCCCCGGGACAGGGGGGATAGAGACCCAGTACTTC.

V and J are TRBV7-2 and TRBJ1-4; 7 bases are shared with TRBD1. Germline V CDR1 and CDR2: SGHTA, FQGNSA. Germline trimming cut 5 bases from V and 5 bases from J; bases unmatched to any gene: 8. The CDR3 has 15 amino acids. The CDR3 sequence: CASSPSGGVNEKLFF. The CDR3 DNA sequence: TGTGCCAGCAGCCCATCAGGGGGAGTAAATGAAAAACTGTTTTTT.

DNA for the CDR3: TGTGCCAGCAGCCCGACAGGGGACCTGAACACTGAAGCTTTCTTT. This translates into CASSPTGDLNTEAFF. This chain uses TRBV6-5 with TRBJ1-1; 8 positions match TRBD1. V lost 6 bases and J lost 0; bases outside the gene matches: 6. Germline values: CDR1 MNHEY, CDR2 SVGAGI. The CDR3 runs 15 residues.

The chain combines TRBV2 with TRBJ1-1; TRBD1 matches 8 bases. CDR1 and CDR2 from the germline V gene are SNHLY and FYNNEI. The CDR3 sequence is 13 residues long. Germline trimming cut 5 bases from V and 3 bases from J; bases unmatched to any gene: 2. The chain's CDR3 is CASSRQGYTEAFF. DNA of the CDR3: TGTGCCAGCAGTCGACAGGGGTACACTGAAGCTTTCTTT. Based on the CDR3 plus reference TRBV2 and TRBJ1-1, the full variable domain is EPEVTQTPSHQVTQMGQEVILRCVPISNHLYFYWYRQILGQKVEFLVSFYNNEISEKSEIFDDQFSVERPDGSNFTLKIRSTKLEDSAMYFCASSRQGYTEAFFGQGTRLTVV.

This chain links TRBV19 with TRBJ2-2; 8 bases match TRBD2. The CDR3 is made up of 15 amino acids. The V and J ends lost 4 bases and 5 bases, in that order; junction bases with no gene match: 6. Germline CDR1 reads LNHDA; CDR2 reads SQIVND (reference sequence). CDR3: CASSKPGLGTGELFF. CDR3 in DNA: TGTGCCAGTAGTAAACCGGGACTAGGTACCGGGGAGCTGTTTTTT.

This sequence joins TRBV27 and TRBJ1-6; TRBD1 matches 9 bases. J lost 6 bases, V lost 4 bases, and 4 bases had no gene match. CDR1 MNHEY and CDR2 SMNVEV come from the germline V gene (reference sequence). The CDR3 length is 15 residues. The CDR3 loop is CASSSGTGINSPLHF. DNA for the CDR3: TGTGCCAGCAGTTCCGGGACAGGGATTAATTCACCCCTCCACTTT.

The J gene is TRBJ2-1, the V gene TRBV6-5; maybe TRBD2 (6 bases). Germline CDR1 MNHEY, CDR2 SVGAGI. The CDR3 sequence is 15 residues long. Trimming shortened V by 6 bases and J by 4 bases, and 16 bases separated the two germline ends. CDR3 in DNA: TGTGCCAGCAGGGAGGGGCGAGGGAGGTACAATGAGCAGTTCTTC. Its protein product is CASREGRGRYNEQFF.

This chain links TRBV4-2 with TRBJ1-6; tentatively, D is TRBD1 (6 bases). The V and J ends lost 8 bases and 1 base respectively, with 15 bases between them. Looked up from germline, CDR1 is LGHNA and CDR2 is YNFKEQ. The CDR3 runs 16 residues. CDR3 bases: TGTGCCAGCCACTTATCAGGGGCATCCTATAATTCACCCCTCCACTTT. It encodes CASHLSGASYNSPLHF.

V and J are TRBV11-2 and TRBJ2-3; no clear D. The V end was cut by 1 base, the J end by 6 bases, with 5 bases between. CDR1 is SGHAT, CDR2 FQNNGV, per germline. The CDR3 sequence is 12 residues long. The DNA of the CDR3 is TGTGCCAGCAGCTTAGCTCGGGATACGCAGTATTTT. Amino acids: CASSLARDTQYF.

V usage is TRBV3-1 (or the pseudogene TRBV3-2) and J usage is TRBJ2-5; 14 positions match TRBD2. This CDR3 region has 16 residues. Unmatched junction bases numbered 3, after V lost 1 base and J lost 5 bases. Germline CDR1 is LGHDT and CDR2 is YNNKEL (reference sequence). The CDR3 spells CASSQGTSGRIETQYF. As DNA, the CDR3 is TGTGCCAGCAGCCAAGGGACTAGCGGGAGGATTGAGACCCAGTACTTC.

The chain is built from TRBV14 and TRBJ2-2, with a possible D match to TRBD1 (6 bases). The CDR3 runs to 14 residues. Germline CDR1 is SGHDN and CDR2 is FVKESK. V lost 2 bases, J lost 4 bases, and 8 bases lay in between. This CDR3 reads CASSQQGPTGELFF. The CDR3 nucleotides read TGTGCCAGCAGCCAACAGGGGCCCACCGGGGAGCTGTTTTTT. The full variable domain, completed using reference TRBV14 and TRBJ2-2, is EAGVTQFPSHSVIEKGQTVTLRCDPISGHDNLYWYRRVMGKEIKFLLHFVKESKQDESGMPNNRFLAERTGGTYSTLKVQPAELEDSGVYFCASSQQGPTGELFFGEGSRLTVL.

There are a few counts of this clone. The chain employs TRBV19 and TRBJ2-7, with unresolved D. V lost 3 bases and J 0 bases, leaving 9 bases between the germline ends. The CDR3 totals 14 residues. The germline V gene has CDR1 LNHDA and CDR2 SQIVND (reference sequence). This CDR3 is CASSIQKNSYEQYF. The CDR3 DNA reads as TGTGCCAGTAGTATCCAGAAGAACTCCTACGAGCAGTACTTC.

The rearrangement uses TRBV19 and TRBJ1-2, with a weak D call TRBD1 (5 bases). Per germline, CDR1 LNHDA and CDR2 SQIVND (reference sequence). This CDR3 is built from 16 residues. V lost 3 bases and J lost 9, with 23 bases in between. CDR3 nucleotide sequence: TGTGCCAGTAGTATGTTCGTCGCCAGGGCGGAAAGCAGCTACACCTTC. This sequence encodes CASSMFVARAESSYTF.

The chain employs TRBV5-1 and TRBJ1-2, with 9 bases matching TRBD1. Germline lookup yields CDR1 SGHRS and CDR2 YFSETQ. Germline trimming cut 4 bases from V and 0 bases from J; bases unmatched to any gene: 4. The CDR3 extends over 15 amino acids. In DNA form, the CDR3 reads TGCGCCAGCAGCCCTGGGACAGGGCCTAACTATGGCTACACCTTC. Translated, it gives CASSPGTGPNYGYTF.